This T cell receptor (beta chain) was captured in a study of cytomegalovirus exposure and HLA in healthy donors. Study information: The platform used for the 95 to 150 validation repertoires matched that of the approximately 640 first-cohort repertoires, a later analysis reported. Notes on the study in general: The study labeled more than 150 TCR beta chains cytomegalovirus-associated.

Here immunoSEQ multiplex PCR was the method, and the copy in TCRdb shows in-frame clones only, minus some. The sample carries some 68,000 clones, roughly 96% recorded once. J gave up 7 bases and V 5 bases, and 6 bases lay outside the gene matches. The CDR3 has 13 amino acids. Germline assignment: CDR1 SEHNR and CDR2 FQNEAQ (reference sequence). This clone is a singleton in its sample. Its antigen is currently unknown. The chain joins TRBV7-9 to TRBJ1-1; 8 bases line up with TRBD1. Source material: PBMCs. The receptor was isolated from a man aged 18-30 years in good health and CMV-seronegative. This CDR3 reads CASSPGQGSEAFF. The CDR3 coding sequence is TGTGCCAGCAGCCCCGGACAGGGTAGTGAAGCTTTCTTT.